Sequencing of this TCR beta chain was carried out in a study of memory CD4+ T cells and cytomegalovirus serostatus. Produced via immunoSEQ multiplex PCR; TCRdb's table is partial and in-frame only. The sample shows 50,000 or so clones, approximately 79% of them seen only once. The sort gate was single viable CD3+CD4+CD8-CD45RO+ cells for memory CD4+ T cells. The CDR3 sequence is 14 residues long. Germline V gene sequence: CDR1 MNHNS, CDR2 SASEGT. The germline V and J ends were trimmed by 7 bases and 6 bases, with 15 bases remaining between them. This TCR was sampled from an adult in good health and CMV-seronegative. The specimen sequenced was memory CD4+ T cells from blood. V usage is TRBV6-1 and J usage is TRBJ2-2; tentatively, D is TRBD1 or TRBD2 (5 bases each). Here the CDR3 reads CASTPGLLSGELFF. DNA for the CDR3: TGTGCCAGCACCCCGGGGCTACTGTCCGGGGAGCTGTTTTTT.